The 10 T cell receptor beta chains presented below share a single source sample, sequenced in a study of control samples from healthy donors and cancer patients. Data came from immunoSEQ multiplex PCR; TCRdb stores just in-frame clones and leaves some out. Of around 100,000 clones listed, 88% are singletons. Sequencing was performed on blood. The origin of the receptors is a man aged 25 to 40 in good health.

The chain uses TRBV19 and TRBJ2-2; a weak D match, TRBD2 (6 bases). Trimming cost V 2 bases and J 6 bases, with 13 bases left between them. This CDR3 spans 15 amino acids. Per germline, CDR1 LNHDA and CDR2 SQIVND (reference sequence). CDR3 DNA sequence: TGTGCCAGTAGTATATTCGGGAGTTCGGCCGGGGAGCTGTTTTTT. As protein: CASSIFGSSAGELFF.

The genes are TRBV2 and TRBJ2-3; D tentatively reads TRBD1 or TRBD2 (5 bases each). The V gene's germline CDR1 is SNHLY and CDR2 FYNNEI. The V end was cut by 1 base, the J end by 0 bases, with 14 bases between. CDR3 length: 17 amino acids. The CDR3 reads CASSEDPGRLSTDTQYF. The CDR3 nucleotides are TGTGCCAGCAGTGAAGACCCGGGACGCCTAAGCACAGATACGCAGTATTTT.

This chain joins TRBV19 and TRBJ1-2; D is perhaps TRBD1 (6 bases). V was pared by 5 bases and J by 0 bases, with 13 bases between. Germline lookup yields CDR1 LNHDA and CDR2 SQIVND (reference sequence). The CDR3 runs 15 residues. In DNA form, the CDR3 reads TGTGCCAGTAGTGTCGGGACACCTTCTAACTATGGCTACACCTTC. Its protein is CASSVGTPSNYGYTF.

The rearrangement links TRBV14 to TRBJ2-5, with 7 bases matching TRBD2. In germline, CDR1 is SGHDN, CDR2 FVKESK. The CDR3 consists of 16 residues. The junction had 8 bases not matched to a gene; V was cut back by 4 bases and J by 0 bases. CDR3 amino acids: CASSPLGSGNQETQYF. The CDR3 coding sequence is TGTGCCAGCAGCCCCCTCGGGAGCGGGAACCAAGAGACCCAGTACTTC.

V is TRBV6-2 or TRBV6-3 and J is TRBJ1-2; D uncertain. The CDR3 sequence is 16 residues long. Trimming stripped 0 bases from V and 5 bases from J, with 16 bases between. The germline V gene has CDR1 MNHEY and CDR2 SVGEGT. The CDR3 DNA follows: TGTGCCAGCAGTTACTCGAGCGCCTACCTGGGATATGGCTACACCTTC. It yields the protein CASSYSSAYLGYGYTF.

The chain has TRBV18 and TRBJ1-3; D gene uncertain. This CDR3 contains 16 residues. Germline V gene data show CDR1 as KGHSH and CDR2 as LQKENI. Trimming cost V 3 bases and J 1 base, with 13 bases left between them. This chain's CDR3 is CASSPDIRRSGNTIYF. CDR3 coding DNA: TGTGCCAGCTCACCCGATATACGACGTTCTGGAAACACCATATATTTT.

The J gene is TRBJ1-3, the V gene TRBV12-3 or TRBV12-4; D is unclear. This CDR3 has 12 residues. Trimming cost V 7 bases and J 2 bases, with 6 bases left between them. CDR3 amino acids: CASTDAGNTIYF. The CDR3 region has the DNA TGTGCCAGCACCGACGCTGGAAACACCATATATTTT.

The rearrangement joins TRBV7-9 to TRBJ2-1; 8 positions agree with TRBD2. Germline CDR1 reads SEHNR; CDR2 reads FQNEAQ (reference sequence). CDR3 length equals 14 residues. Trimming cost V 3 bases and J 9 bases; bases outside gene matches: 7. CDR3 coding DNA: TGTGCCAGCAGCTTTAGCGGGAAAGCTGGTGAGCAGTTCTTC. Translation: CASSFSGKAGEQFF.

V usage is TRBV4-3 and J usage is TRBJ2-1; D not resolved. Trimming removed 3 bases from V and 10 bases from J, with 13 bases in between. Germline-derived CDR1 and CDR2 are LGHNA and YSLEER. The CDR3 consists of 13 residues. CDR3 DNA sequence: TGCGCCAGCAGCCAGGTTGGTGGCCCAGAGCAGTTCTTC. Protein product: CASSQVGGPEQFF.

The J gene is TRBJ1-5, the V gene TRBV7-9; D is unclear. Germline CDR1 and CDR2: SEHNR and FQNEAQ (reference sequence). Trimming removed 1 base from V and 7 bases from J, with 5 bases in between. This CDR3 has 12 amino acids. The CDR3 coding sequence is TGTGCCAGCAGCTTAGAGCTACAGCCCCAGCATTTT. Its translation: CASSLELQPQHF.